A single sample gave rise to the 28 T cell receptor beta chains below, sequenced in a study of beta chain features in type 1 diabetes. General study findings and limits: In every one of the four CD4+ subsets, TCRB CDR3s were moderately but significantly shorter in Type 1 diabetes patients.

No cognate antigen is known for these TCRs. Expressed TCRB transcripts were sequenced because the isolated RNA had all been reverse transcribed beforehand. The data were produced by immunoSEQ multiplex PCR, yet TCRdb's version contains in-frame clones alone and is incomplete. The data contain a few hundred thousand clones, roughly 12% of them singletons. The sample comprised naive CD4+ T cells from blood. These receptor sequences come from a woman in her late teens or twenties with type 1 diabetes.

This clone was picked up a small number of times. This chain links TRBV11-1 with TRBJ2-5; TRBD1 aligns across 7 bases. The V and J ends lost 0 bases and 2 bases, in that order; junction bases with no gene match: 6. The CDR3 spans 16 residues. The germline CDR1 and CDR2 sequences are SGHAT and FQDESV (reference sequence). CDR3 sequence reads: CASSLAATRGQETQYF. The CDR3 region has the DNA TGTGCCAGCAGCTTAGCTGCTACCAGGGGGCAAGAGACCCAGTACTTC.

This clone turned up a few times. This rearrangement joins TRBV11-2 to TRBJ2-5; tentatively, D is TRBD1 (5 bases). V lost 5 bases to trimming and J lost 5 bases, with 12 bases between them. This CDR3 comprises 13 residues. The germline V gene encodes CDR1 SGHAT and CDR2 FQNNGV. CDR3 amino acids: CASSPQGLETQYF. As DNA, the CDR3 is TGTGCCAGCAGCCCCCAGGGATTGGAGACCCAGTACTTC.

A few counts support this clone. The V gene is TRBV28, the J gene TRBJ2-2, with D unclear. CDR1 and CDR2 (germline): MDHEN, SYDVKM. This CDR3 contains 12 residues. The V and J ends lost 8 bases and 5 bases respectively, with 9 bases between them. CDR3 in DNA: TGTGCCAGCCTTCACATTACCGGGGAGCTGTTTTTT. It yields the protein CASLHITGELFF.

This clone was counted a few times. The V gene is TRBV27, the J gene TRBJ2-5; D might be TRBD1 (6 bases). Trimming shortened V by 7 bases and J by 4 bases, and 19 bases separated the two germline ends. The CDR3 loop spans 15 amino acids. The germline CDR1 and CDR2 sequences are MNHEY and SMNVEV (reference sequence). This CDR3 is CASNGDKPTAETQYF. The CDR3 DNA sequence: TGTGCCAGCAATGGGGACAAGCCTACGGCAGAGACCCAGTACTTC.

This clone was seen a few times. The chain links TRBV27 to TRBJ1-5; D remains ambiguous. CDR1 MNHEY and CDR2 SMNVEV come from the germline V gene (reference sequence). Trimming shortened V by 2 bases and J by 1 base, and 12 bases separated the two germline ends. CDR3 length: 16 amino acids. CDR3 bases: TGTGCCAGCAGTTTAAAAGCAGGTTACAGCAATCAGCCCCAGCATTTT. Amino acid sequence: CASSLKAGYSNQPQHF.

The CDR3 protein is CASSPRSGSRDEQYF. The CDR3 DNA reads TGTGCCAGCAGTCCGAGGAGCGGGAGTAGGGACGAGCAGTACTTC. This chain connects TRBV27 to TRBJ2-7; 8 bases match TRBD2. CDR1 and CDR2 (germline): MNHEY, SMNVEV (reference sequence). V dropped 5 bases and J dropped 5; count of bases not matched to a gene: 11. CDR3 length: 15 amino acids.

In this sample, this clone turned up a few times. The V gene is TRBV7-2, the J gene TRBJ2-3; possible D gene TRBD2, 6 bases. The CDR3 is made up of 14 amino acids. Looked up from germline, CDR1 is SGHTA and CDR2 is FQGNSA. V lost 3 bases to trimming and J lost 6 bases, with 13 bases between them. The CDR3 DNA is TGTGCCAGCAGCTTCGGACTATTTTCGGATACGCAGTATTTT. Amino acid sequence: CASSFGLFSDTQYF. The variable domain in full, with the rest retrieved from reference TRBV7-2 and TRBJ2-3, is GAGVSQSPSNKVTEKGKDVELRCDPISGHTALYWYRQSLGQGLEFLIYFQGNSAPDKSGLPSDRFSAERTGGSVSTLTIQRTQQEDSAVYLCASSFGLFSDTQYFGPGTRLTVL.

The V and J genes are TRBV12-5 and TRBJ2-3; 11 nucleotides agree with TRBD2. With 4 bases clipped from V and 1 base from J, the junction kept 4 bases outside the gene matches. This CDR3 spans 16 amino acids. The V gene's germline CDR1 is LGHNT and CDR2 FRNRAP. This chain's CDR3 is CASGSGTSGRTDTQYF. As DNA, the CDR3 is TGTGCTAGTGGTTCCGGGACTAGCGGCCGCACAGATACGCAGTATTTT.

There are a few counts of this clone. The chain carries TRBV7-9 and TRBJ1-3; unclear D gene. The CDR3 is 15 residues long. Trimming shortened V by 0 bases and J by 2 bases, and 8 bases separated the two germline ends. Per the germline V gene, CDR1 is SEHNR and CDR2 is FQNEAQ (reference sequence). CDR3 sequence (DNA): TGTGCCAGCAGCTTAGCCCAACTTACTGGAAACACCATATATTTT. Amino acid sequence: CASSLAQLTGNTIYF.

This clone was picked up a small number of times. The genes are TRBV5-1 and TRBJ2-5; tentative D call: TRBD2 (7 bases). The CDR3 contains 13 residues. Germline V gene lookup returns CDR1 SGHRS and CDR2 YFSETQ. V lost 5 bases and J lost 6, with 14 bases in between. CDR3 loop: CASREVGGQTQYF. The CDR3 nucleotides read TGCGCCAGCAGGGAGGTCGGGGGGCAGACCCAGTACTTC.

This clone has more than one count but fewer than ten. The V call is TRBV5-1, the J call TRBJ1-1; D is unresolved. Germline V gene sequence: CDR1 SGHRS, CDR2 YFSETQ. V lost 0 bases and J lost 4, with 16 bases in between. The CDR3 is 16 amino acids. CDR3 amino acids: CASSLGDSFEVTEAFF. CDR3 sequence (DNA): TGCGCCAGCAGCTTGGGAGATTCCTTTGAGGTCACTGAAGCTTTCTTT.

As to this clone: This CDR3 is also generated by other DNA sequences in the sample. This chain connects TRBV5-6 to TRBJ2-3; no definite D call. The CDR3 totals 12 residues. Germline lookup yields CDR1 SGHDT and CDR2 YYEEEE. V gave up 5 bases and J gave up 4 bases, with 8 bases separating them. As DNA, the CDR3 is TGTGCCAGCAGTTTAGCTGCAGATACGCAGTATTTT. This sequence encodes CASSLAADTQYF.

The CDR3 DNA reads TGTGCCAGCACGAACAGCGGGGGAGACAATGAGCAGTTCTTC. Amino acid sequence: CASTNSGGDNEQFF. V usage is TRBV6-5 and J usage is TRBJ2-1; 8 bases line up with TRBD2. J lost 5 bases, V lost 7 bases, and 7 bases had no gene match. The CDR3 totals 14 residues. CDR1 and CDR2 from the germline V gene are MNHEY and SVGAGI.

The chain is built from TRBV30 and TRBJ2-1, with TRBD2 matching over 7 bases. Losses at the gene ends were 3 bases for V and 14 bases for J; bases not matched to a gene: 10. CDR3 size: 12 residues. CDR1 is GTSNPN and CDR2 is SVGIG in the germline V gene (reference sequence). CDR3 nucleotides: TGTGCCTGGAGACAAACCGGGACTACGGAGTTCTTC. Translated: CAWRQTGTTEFF.

The V call is TRBV29-1, the J call TRBJ1-2; 9 bases align to TRBD1. There are 14 residues in the CDR3. The ends lost 4 bases at V and 3 bases at J; junction bases unmatched: 6. Germline CDR1 is SQVTM and CDR2 is ANQGSEA. The CDR3 region is CSVGTGVGYYGYTF. The CDR3 DNA sequence: TGCAGCGTTGGGACAGGGGTGGGCTACTATGGCTACACCTTC.

J is TRBJ2-5 and V is TRBV30; unclear D gene. Trimming shortened V by 1 base and J by 7 bases, and 7 bases separated the two germline ends. The CDR3 covers 11 residues. Germline CDR1 GTSNPN, CDR2 SVGIG (reference sequence). The CDR3 DNA is TGTGCCTGGAGTGGTAGTGCGACCCAGTACTTC. Translating it yields CAWSGSATQYF.

This chain links TRBV7-8 with TRBJ1-5; 7 bases align to TRBD1. The CDR3 has 16 amino acids. Looked up from germline, CDR1 is SGHVS and CDR2 is FQNEAQ. The ends lost 3 bases at V and 0 bases at J; junction bases unmatched: 5. CDR3 sequence reads: CASSFGTVLSNQPQHF. CDR3 DNA: TGTGCCAGCAGCTTTGGGACAGTTCTTAGCAATCAGCCCCAGCATTTT.

This clone was detected a few times. The chain uses TRBV27 and TRBJ2-3, with D possibly matching TRBD1 (6 bases). V lost 5 bases, J lost 0 bases, and 18 bases lay in between. Looked up from germline, CDR1 is MNHEY and CDR2 is SMNVEV (reference sequence). This CDR3 spans 17 amino acids. The CDR3 sequence is CASSQSQGWVSTDTQYF. DNA for the CDR3: TGTGCCAGCAGTCAGTCACAGGGTTGGGTGAGCACAGATACGCAGTATTTT.

This clone turned up a few times. The rearrangement uses TRBV27 and TRBJ1-6; 9 bases agree with TRBD1. This CDR3 is 15 amino acids long. V dropped 2 bases and J dropped 10; count of bases not matched to a gene: 6. Germline V CDR1 and CDR2: MNHEY, SMNVEV (reference sequence). This CDR3 reads CASSLQGQGRSPLHF. DNA of the CDR3: TGTGCCAGCAGTTTACAGGGACAGGGCCGATCACCCCTCCACTTT.

This clone showed up just a few times. The rearrangement joins TRBV18 to TRBJ2-6; the D is unclear. V lost 3 bases to trimming and J lost 2 bases, with 8 bases between them. In germline, CDR1 is KGHSH, CDR2 LQKENI. This CDR3 comprises 15 residues. CDR3 sequence reads: CASSPSVPGANVLTF. The CDR3 region has the DNA TGTGCCAGCTCACCCTCGGTCCCTGGGGCCAACGTCCTGACTTTC.

The genes are TRBV15 and TRBJ1-2; a possible D gene is TRBD1 (5 bases). Germline CDR1 and CDR2: LNHNV and YYDKDF (reference sequence). Trimming stripped 1 base from V and 4 bases from J, with 10 bases between. The length of the CDR3 is 14 residues. CDR3 nucleotide sequence: TGTGCCACCAGCAGAGGGATCGGGGGCTATGGCTACACCTTC. It is translated as CATSRGIGGYGYTF.

This clone was observed a few times. V gene TRBV9 combines with J gene TRBJ2-5; D not resolved. Germline CDR1 is SGDLS and CDR2 is YYNGEE. The CDR3 has 15 amino acids. V lost 0 bases and J 1 base, leaving 10 bases between the germline ends. CDR3 DNA: TGTGCCAGCAGCGTAGGCGGCAGTACCCAAGAGACCCAGTACTTC. This encodes CASSVGGSTQETQYF.

This rearrangement joins TRBV7-2 to TRBJ2-3, with 9 positions matching TRBD1. Unmatched junction bases numbered 2, after V lost 6 bases and J lost 1 base. The CDR3 extends over 14 amino acids. Germline CDR1 and CDR2: SGHTA and FQGNSA. CDR3: CASRRQGGTDTQYF. Here the CDR3 DNA reads TGTGCCAGCAGGAGACAGGGGGGCACAGATACGCAGTATTTT.

The rearrangement uses TRBV7-9 and TRBJ1-4; 8 nucleotides line up with TRBD1. This CDR3 region has 14 residues. Germline trimming cut 4 bases from V and 5 bases from J; bases unmatched to any gene: 3. Germline V lookup: CDR1 SEHNR, CDR2 FQNEAQ (reference sequence). The CDR3 protein is CASSWGQANEKLFF. The CDR3 bases are TGTGCCAGCAGCTGGGGACAGGCGAATGAAAAACTGTTTTTT.

The chain is built from TRBV25-1 and TRBJ2-7, with 7 nucleotides matching TRBD2. The CDR3 consists of 15 residues. The V and J ends lost 1 base and 7 bases, in that order; junction bases with no gene match: 10. Germline V gene sequence: CDR1 MGHDK, CDR2 SYGVNS. As DNA, the CDR3 is TGTGCCAGCAGTGAATTACGCGGGAGAGAAACAGAGCAGTACTTC. It translates to CASSELRGRETEQYF.

CDR3 coding DNA: TGTGCCAGCAGCGTAGAACCAGAGAACACTGAAGCTTTCTTT. It translates to CASSVEPENTEAFF. The genes are TRBV9 and TRBJ1-1; D ambiguous. The germline V gene has CDR1 SGDLS and CDR2 YYNGEE. V gave up 0 bases and J gave up 1 base, with 7 bases separating them. The CDR3 has 14 residues.

This clone was detected a few times. V usage is TRBV21-1 and J usage is TRBJ2-7; the D call TRBD1 from the table was never checked on the DNA. TRBV21-1 is annotated as a pseudogene. This CDR3 region has 15 residues. For the CDR3, the DNA is TGTGCCAGCAGCAAACTGGGACAATGCTCCTACGAGCAGTACTTC. As protein: CASSKLGQCSYEQYF.

The chain recombines TRBV5-6 with TRBJ1-4; D is possibly TRBD1 (5 bases). Germline V gene sequence: CDR1 SGHDT, CDR2 YYEEEE. The V and J ends lost 4 bases and 7 bases respectively, with 14 bases between them. The CDR3 consists of 14 residues. CDR3 residues: CASSTTDIAEKLFF. The CDR3 DNA sequence: TGTGCCAGCAGCACGACGGACATTGCTGAAAAACTGTTTTTT.